This TCR beta chain came from a study of blood T cell repertoires in COVID-19. About the research overall: COVID-19 samples collected from the United States, Italy and Spain covered acute and convalescent phases.

There are 16 residues in the CDR3. V gave up 1 base and J gave up 5 bases; unmatched junction bases: 8. The germline CDR1 and CDR2 sequences are LGHNT and FRNRAP. In the original workflow: Counts of nucleated cells, estimated from reference gene primer amplification, were obtained. TCRdb's table, derived via immunoSEQ multiplex PCR, lists solely in-frame clones and lacks some. V, J and clone size were drawn from that table, and D and trimming were deduced from the DNA. The data show 150,000 to 200,000 clones, approximately 91% seen once. Residents of about two dozen US areas, aged about 18 to 95 years, made up the participants. Clinical history reported by participants formed the basis on which cohorts were assigned.

The receptor was isolated from a woman younger than 30 who had recovered from COVID-19. This sequence joins TRBV12-5 and TRBJ2-1, with 7 bases matching TRBD1. Sequencing input: PBMCs or T cells enriched from blood (not recorded which). The CDR3 loop is CASGLDPTGLNNEQFF. CDR3 coding DNA: TGTGCTAGTGGTTTGGACCCGACAGGGCTCAACAATGAGCAGTTCTTC.